The text below deals with one TCR beta chain. From germline, CDR1 is MNHEY and CDR2 SVGAGI. V lost 6 bases to trimming and J lost 5 bases, with 11 bases between them. The CDR3 spans 13 residues. Only in-frame clones appear in the TCRdb table, and some are missing; sequencing was by immunoSEQ multiplex PCR. The sample records about 680,000 clones, under 95% being singletons. The naive CD8 subset, CD45RO-negative cells positively selected for CCR7, excluded terminally differentiated effector memory CD45RA+ cells. This specimen comes from a study of shared clonotypes between healthy human individuals. The V and J genes are TRBV6-5 and TRBJ1-5; maybe TRBD1 (5 bases). The sequence was obtained from a young man in good health. Sequenced: naive CD8+ T cells sorted from blood. The CDR3 bases are TGTGCCAGCAGCCCCACAGGTTATCAGCCCCAGCATTTT. This translates into CASSPTGYQPQHF.